This entry describes one T cell receptor (beta chain). Its antigen remains unidentified. No base quality values were provided; no much bigger clone lies one nucleotide off. The immunoSEQ Assay, a bias-controlled multiplex PCR, was used to amplify TCRbeta CDR3 regions from genomic DNA. The original methods were these. The number of nucleated cells in each sample was estimated from the amplification of reference gene primers within the assay. To quantify the absolute abundance of each unique TCRbeta CDR3 rearrangement, sequence reads were collapsed and filtered. For each sample, productive Simpson clonality was calculated by taking the square root of Simpson's diversity index across productive rearrangements. TCRdb re-hosts the immuneACCESS table, in-frame sequences only. Its copies lack some clones; in the studies checked, an unresolved V gene accounts for under half of them, and the cause for the rest is not known. That table is the source of V, J and clone size, and D and trimming were worked out from the DNA. This sample holds about 100,000 clones; approximately 86% were observed only once. The ten biggest clones cover around 6.9% of the sample.

CDR1 SGHRS and CDR2 YFSETQ are derived from the germline V gene. Ends trimmed: V by 3 bases, J by 8 bases; bases unmatched to a gene: 5. CDR3 length: 13 amino acids, cysteine to phenylalanine. Of all the DNA, just the CDR3 is kept, 39 bases in frame from base 1. These data originate in a study of blood T cell repertoires in COVID-19 (dated by TCRdb to the early 2020s). General notes on the study: The collaborator samples originated in the United States, Italy and Spain and spanned the acute and convalescent phases of COVID-19. The material from the prospective study consisted of cDNA or gDNA derived from T cells, B-cell-depleted T cells, or PBMCs. Subjects who had been exposed to COVID-19, were actively infected with it, or had recovered from it provided the deeply sampled blood TCRbeta repertoires that made up the dataset. The repertoires were released in a freely available public database intended as a resource for research on the immune response to SARS-CoV-2. Samples were obtained from the ongoing ImmuneRACE study (first 160 participants) and from some 1,300 subjects provided by 6 global collaborators. Nearly every sample came with metadata listing a de-identified subject ID, COVID-19 status, age in years and sex. Where HLA class I and class II types were available, the types were taken from metadata supplied by the sample provider, not from assay-based typing.

Collaborating institutions collected whole blood in K2EDTA tubes following their own protocols. Collaborator samples were shipped for TCRbeta analysis as frozen whole blood, isolated PBMCs, or DNA extracted from either sample type. The research as a whole found: The quantity of clinical and demographic metadata differed by source and by participant and was supplied without curation.

The sample was peripheral blood. The chain employs TRBV5-1 and TRBJ2-1, with TRBD1 matching 7 junction bases. This clonotype was obtained from a woman aged 55 to 70 with acute or convalescent COVID-19. In nucleotide form, the sequence is TGCGCCAGCAGCTCCGACAGGGCGGATGAGCAGTTCTTC. It translates as CASSSDRADEQFF.